The sample holds many counts of the clone carrying this T cell receptor beta chain. The source of the sample is a study of early T cells in non-severe SARS-CoV-2 infection. TCRdb recomputed calls from the 5' RACE reads with MiXCR, one row per CDR3 protein. The repertoire holds 50,000 to 70,000 distinct CDR3 sequences, with about 8% as singletons. Germline V gives CDR1 KGHDR, CDR2 SFDVKD. Trimming removed 3 bases at V and 7 bases at J, with 21 bases between. The CDR3 extends over 17 amino acids. The chain couples TRBV24-1 to TRBJ2-1; maybe TRBD2 (6 bases). The origin of this receptor is an adult who was a healthcare worker with PCR-confirmed SARS-CoV-2 infection or an uninfected control (not recorded which). The sample comprised whole blood. CDR3 sequence: CATSDPTGGAAGNEQFF. The DNA for the CDR3 is TGTGCCACCAGTGATCCTACCGGAGGGGCCGCAGGTAATGAGCAGTTCTTC.